A single sample is the source of the 19 T cell receptor beta chains below, sequenced in a study of CD8 T cells in ankylosing spondylitis. In TCRdb, the 5' RACE reads were re-called with MiXCR into one record per CDR3 protein. The sample contains some 340,000 distinct CDR3 sequences, about 14% of which appear only once. Sequencing was performed on blood, either unsorted or a sorted T cell fraction (not recorded which). The receptors come from a male donor with ankylosing spondylitis or in good health (not recorded which).

CDR3 amino acids: CASIYEGQVQTKLFF. In DNA form, the CDR3 reads TGTGCCAGCATTTACGAGGGACAGGTGCAGACGAAACTGTTTTTT. The chain couples TRBV2 to TRBJ1-4; 8 bases line up with TRBD1. Trimming at V came to 7 bases and at J to 11 bases, leaving 15 bases not matched to a gene. The CDR3 runs to 15 residues. Germline CDR1 SNHLY, CDR2 FYNNEI.

This clonotype was picked up a small number of times. This rearrangement joins TRBV12-3 or TRBV12-4 to TRBJ2-7; TRBD2 matches at 7 bases. This CDR3 contains 13 residues. Losses at the gene ends were 5 bases for V and 3 bases for J; bases not matched to a gene: 4. CDR3 amino acids: CASSGSGIYEQYF. DNA of the CDR3: TGTGCCAGCAGTGGAAGCGGGATCTACGAGCAGTACTTC.

This clonotype has more than one count but fewer than ten. The chain is built from TRBV27 and TRBJ2-7; possibly TRBD1 for D (6 bases). The CDR3 has 15 amino acids. The V gene's germline CDR1 is MNHEY and CDR2 SMNVEV (reference sequence). The ends were cut back, 5 bases at V and 2 bases at J, with 16 bases in the middle. CDR3 residues: CASSLDRDSTYEQYF. CDR3 bases: TGTGCCAGCAGTCTGGACAGAGATTCGACCTACGAGCAGTACTTC.

Many counts were recorded for this clonotype. The rearrangement uses TRBV10-3 and TRBJ2-5, with TRBD2 as a possible D gene (7 bases). CDR1 is ENHRY and CDR2 is SYGVKD in the germline V gene. Trimming removed 10 bases from V and 5 bases from J, with 14 bases in between. This CDR3 has 12 residues. CDR3 in amino acids: CATNREGETQYF. CDR3 sequence (DNA): TGTGCCACGAACAGGGAGGGGGAGACCCAGTACTTC.

At least ten counts were recorded for this clonotype. The chain couples TRBV15 to TRBJ1-3, with D maybe TRBD1 (5 bases). V lost 5 bases, J lost 0 bases, and 23 bases lay in between. The CDR3 length is 19 residues. The germline V gene has CDR1 LNHNV and CDR2 YYDKDF (reference sequence). The chain's CDR3 is CATSPGPNQRGISGNTIYF. In DNA form, the CDR3 reads TGTGCCACCAGCCCAGGACCGAATCAGAGGGGCATCTCTGGAAACACCATATATTTT.

This clonotype has a count of ten or more. This chain uses TRBV10-3 with TRBJ2-7; 9 positions agree with TRBD1. This CDR3 contains 15 residues. CDR1 is ENHRY, CDR2 SYGVKD, per germline. Trimming removed 2 bases from V and 3 bases from J; junction bases left unmatched: 5. CDR3 DNA sequence: TGTGCCATCAGTGAGAAGAACAGGGGGCTCTACGAGCAGTACTTC. It is translated as CAISEKNRGLYEQYF.

V gene TRBV18 combines with J gene TRBJ2-1; TRBD2 is a possible D gene (6 bases). CDR1 and CDR2 (germline): KGHSH, LQKENI. The CDR3 totals 16 residues. The ends were cut back, 2 bases at V and 6 bases at J, with 17 bases in the middle. The CDR3 sequence: CASSPWGGNQVNEQFF. CDR3 DNA: TGTGCCAGCTCACCATGGGGCGGGAACCAGGTCAATGAGCAGTTCTTC.

This clonotype was seen only a few times. J is TRBJ2-3 and V is TRBV15; 9 nucleotides align to TRBD2. CDR3 length: 15 residues. From germline, CDR1 is LNHNV and CDR2 YYDKDF (reference sequence). The junction had 1 base not matched to a gene; V was cut back by 2 bases and J by 1 base. The CDR3 sequence is CATSRRLAGTDTQYF. In DNA form, the CDR3 reads TGTGCCACCAGCAGACGACTAGCGGGCACAGATACGCAGTATTTT.

This clonotype has a handful of counts. The chain recombines TRBV11-2 with TRBJ2-1, with D unresolved. V was clipped by 1 base and J by 6 bases, with 7 bases between them. Germline CDR1 is SGHAT and CDR2 is FQNNGV. The CDR3 covers 13 residues. In DNA form, the CDR3 reads TGTGCCAGCAGCTTAGTTCGGGTCAATGAGCAGTTCTTC. This encodes CASSLVRVNEQFF.

This clonotype was seen many times. This chain links TRBV6-2 or TRBV6-3 with TRBJ2-3; TRBD2 agrees at 8 bases. Germline CDR1 is MNHEY and CDR2 is SVGEGT. The CDR3 contains 15 residues. Trimming removed 5 bases from V and 6 bases from J; junction bases left unmatched: 10. CDR3 in DNA: TGTGCCAGCAGTCTAACCGGGACTAGTGCGGATACGCAGTATTTT. Amino acids: CASSLTGTSADTQYF.

This clonotype was detected ten times or more. The CDR3 DNA reads as TGTGCCAGCAGCTTACTAGCGGGGGATCAGTTCTTC. Protein product: CASSLLAGDQFF. The chain employs TRBV7-2 and TRBJ2-1; 10 bases are a match to TRBD2. Germline-derived CDR1 and CDR2 are SGHTA and FQGNSA. With V trimmed by 2 bases and J by 13 bases, 2 bases remained unmatched. This CDR3 has 12 residues.

The chain couples TRBV5-1 to TRBJ2-5, with 7 bases identical to TRBD2. V shed 0 bases, J shed 4 bases, and the junction held 6 bases outside the gene matches. Germline V gives CDR1 SGHRS, CDR2 YFSETQ. The CDR3 sequence is 15 residues long. CDR3 sequence reads: CASSLGGLPRETQYF. The CDR3 coding sequence is TGCGCCAGCAGCTTGGGGGGACTACCACGAGAGACCCAGTACTTC. Full variable domain (missing parts from reference TRBV5-1 and TRBJ2-5): KAGVTQTPRYLIKTRGQQVTLSCSPISGHRSVSWYQQTPGQGLQFLFEYFSETQRNKGNFPGRFSGRQFSNSRSEMNVSTLELGDSALYLCASSLGGLPRETQYFGPGTRLLVL.

This clonotype has just a few counts. This rearrangement joins TRBV7-8 to TRBJ2-2; no definite D call. The germline CDR1 and CDR2 sequences are SGHVS and FQNEAQ. The germline V and J ends were trimmed by 4 bases and 1 base, with 19 bases remaining between them. The CDR3 spans 18 residues. The CDR3 reads CASSSHPLLTVNTGELFF. In DNA form, the CDR3 reads TGTGCCAGCAGCTCTCACCCCCTCCTGACGGTGAACACCGGGGAGCTGTTTTTT.

The chain has TRBV4-1 and TRBJ2-7; tentative D call: TRBD1 (6 bases). The CDR3 loop spans 15 amino acids. Germline loops: CDR1 MGHRA, CDR2 YSYEKL. Deletions cut 2 bases from V and 1 base from J, with 12 bases between. In DNA, the CDR3 is TGCGCCAGCAGCCAAACAGGGATCGGATCCTACGAGCAGTACTTC. It yields the protein CASSQTGIGSYEQYF.

In this sample, this clonotype turned up a few times. The genes are TRBV7-8 and TRBJ1-1, with D unresolved. The CDR3 covers 12 residues. The V end was cut by 5 bases, the J end by 5 bases, with 9 bases between. Looked up from germline, CDR1 is SGHVS and CDR2 is FQNEAQ. The CDR3 sequence: CASSLPWTEAFF. CDR3 in DNA: TGTGCCAGCAGCCTCCCGTGGACTGAAGCTTTCTTT.

This clonotype was counted between two and nine times. V usage is TRBV4-2 and J usage is TRBJ1-3; possible D gene TRBD1, 5 bases. The CDR3 has 15 residues. Trimming shortened V by 0 bases and J by 0 bases, and 6 bases separated the two germline ends. The V gene's germline CDR1 is LGHNA and CDR2 YNFKEQ. CDR3 residues: CASSQEGDSGNTIYF. The DNA for the CDR3 is TGTGCCAGCAGCCAAGAAGGGGACTCTGGAAACACCATATATTTT.

As to this clonotype: The junction and the germline gene differ at one end; a read error may be behind it. The chain combines TRBV10-1 with TRBJ2-7; D call uncertain. From germline, CDR1 is WNHNN and CDR2 SYGVQD (reference sequence). The CDR3 extends over 14 amino acids. CDR3 protein: CASSESGRSFEQYF. The CDR3 DNA reads as TGCGCCAGCAGTGAGTCTGGCAGATCCTTCGAGCAGTACTTC.

V is TRBV11-2 and J is TRBJ2-7; 8 nucleotides agree with TRBD2. The J segment lost 5 bases and the V segment lost 4 bases, leaving 19 bases of the junction unmatched. Germline V CDR1 and CDR2: SGHAT, FQNNGV. This CDR3 is 18 amino acids long. For the CDR3, the DNA is TGTGCCAGCAGCTACGAACATATTCCGGGAGGGATTCGGGACGAGCAGTACTTC. Translation gives CASSYEHIPGGIRDEQYF.

This clonotype was seen a handful of times. The chain couples TRBV7-2 to TRBJ2-3, with D uncertain. V lost 1 base and J 0 bases, leaving 5 bases between the germline ends. CDR3 length equals 14 residues. Germline loops: CDR1 SGHTA, CDR2 FQGNSA. This CDR3 is CASSLGISTDTQYF. The CDR3 DNA reads as TGTGCCAGCAGCTTAGGCATCAGCACAGATACGCAGTATTTT.